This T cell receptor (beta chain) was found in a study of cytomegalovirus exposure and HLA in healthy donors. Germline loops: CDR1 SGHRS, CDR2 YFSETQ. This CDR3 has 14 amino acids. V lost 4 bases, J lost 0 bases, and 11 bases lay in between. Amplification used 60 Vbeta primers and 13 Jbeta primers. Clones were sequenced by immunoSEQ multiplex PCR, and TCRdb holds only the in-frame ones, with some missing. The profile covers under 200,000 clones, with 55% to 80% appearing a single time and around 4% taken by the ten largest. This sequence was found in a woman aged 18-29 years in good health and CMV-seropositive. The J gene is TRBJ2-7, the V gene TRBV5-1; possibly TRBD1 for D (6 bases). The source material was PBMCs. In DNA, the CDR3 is TGCGCCAGCAGCCGCGACAGGAGCTCCTACGAGCAGTACTTC. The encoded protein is CASSRDRSSYEQYF. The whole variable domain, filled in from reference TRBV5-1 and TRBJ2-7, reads KAGVTQTPRYLIKTRGQQVTLSCSPISGHRSVSWYQQTPGQGLQFLFEYFSETQRNKGNFPGRFSGRQFSNSRSEMNVSTLELGDSALYLCASSRDRSSYEQYFGPGTRLTVT.